This T cell receptor (beta chain) was profiled in a study of vaccination and CD4 T cells after COVID-19. V trimming: 5 bases; J trimming: 3 bases; junction bases outside the gene matches: 7. CDR3 length: 15 residues. Germline assignment: CDR1 DFQATT and CDR2 SNEGSKA (reference sequence). Documented treatment: roughly 11-day PBMC culture with coronavirus spike peptide pools or control peptides (ViraFEST assay). Worth noting for this clonotype: No antigen is known for it.

The Oncomine TCR Beta short-read assay sequenced DNA from cultured CD4+ T cells. One entry per CDR3 protein, called by TCRdb with MiXCR from the PCR reads. The data contain 14,000 to 15,000 distinct CDR3 sequences, around 49% of them singletons. The source is a human donor who had recovered from COVID-19. The chain uses TRBV20-1 and TRBJ2-2; 9 bases match TRBD1. The sample consisted of CD4+ T cells from blood, cultured in vitro. The chain's CDR3 is CSAETGTGYTGELFF. The CDR3 coding sequence is TGCAGTGCTGAAACCGGGACAGGGTACACCGGGGAGCTGTTTTTT.